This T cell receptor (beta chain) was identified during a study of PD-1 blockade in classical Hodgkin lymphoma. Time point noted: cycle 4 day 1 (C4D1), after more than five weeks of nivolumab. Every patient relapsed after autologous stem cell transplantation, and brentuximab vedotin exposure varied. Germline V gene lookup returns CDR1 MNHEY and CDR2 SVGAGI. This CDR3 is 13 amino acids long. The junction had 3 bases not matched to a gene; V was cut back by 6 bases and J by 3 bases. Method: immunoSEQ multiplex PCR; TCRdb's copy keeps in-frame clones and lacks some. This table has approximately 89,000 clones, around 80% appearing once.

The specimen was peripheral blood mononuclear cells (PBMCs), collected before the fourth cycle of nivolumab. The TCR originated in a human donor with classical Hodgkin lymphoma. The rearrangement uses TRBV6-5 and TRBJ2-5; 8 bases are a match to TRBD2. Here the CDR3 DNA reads TGTGCCAGCAGGACTAGCGTTAAAGAGACCCAGTACTTC. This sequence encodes CASRTSVKETQYF.